A selection of T cell receptor beta chains follows, all from one sample in a study of cytomegalovirus exposure and HLA in healthy donors. Data came from immunoSEQ multiplex PCR; TCRdb stores just in-frame clones and leaves some out. The repertoire holds 95,000 or so clones, with approximately 77% as singletons. Sequenced: PBMCs. The receptors originated from a woman in her 40s in good health and CMV-seronegative. Both conserved end residues are part of each CDR3. D genes are given only for firm matches. The listing skips clone size in some rows; elsewhere it reads once, few, many or a size class.

NA	TRBV9	NA	TRBJ1-1	TGTGCCAGCAGCGTAGAGGGGCAAGACACTGAAGCTTTCTTT	CASSVEGQDTEAFF
few	TRBV5-6	TRBD1	TRBJ1-4	TGTGCCAGCAGCTTGCAGGGGGGAGAAAAACTGTTTTTT	CASSLQGGEKLFF
NA	TRBV27	TRBD1	TRBJ2-5	TGTGCCAGCAGGGGACAGGGGGGACAAGAGACCCAGTACTTC	CASRGQGGQETQYF
once	TRBV5-1	TRBD1	TRBJ2-7	TGCGCCAGCTCCAATGGACAGGGAGTTGAGGGCTACGAGCAGTACTTC	CASSNGQGVEGYEQYF
once	TRBV4-1	TRBD2	TRBJ2-1	TGCGCCAGCAGCCCTAGCGGGGAGTCCTACAATGAGCAGTTCTTC	CASSPSGESYNEQFF
NA	TRBV7-2	TRBD2	TRBJ2-3	TGTGCCAGCAGCCCATTAGCGGGGTCAGATACGCAGTATTTT	CASSPLAGSDTQYF
few	TRBV5-4	NA	TRBJ1-1	TGTGCCAGCAGCTTGCTTGAGGGGAGGGACACTGAAGCTTTCTTT	CASSLLEGRDTEAFF
NA	TRBV19	TRBD1	TRBJ2-7	TGTGCCAGTAGTTTAGGGACAGCCACCTACGAGCAGTACTTC	CASSLGTATYEQYF
NA	TRBV6-1	TRBD2	TRBJ2-7	TGTGCCAGCAGTGAAGCTAGCGGGGGCCTTAACCGTCAGAAGCAGTACTTC	CASSEASGGLNRQKQYF
NA	TRBV19	TRBD2	TRBJ2-7	TGTGCCAGTAGTATAACGGGACTAACAGGACGCGAGCAGTACTTC	CASSITGLTGREQYF
NA	TRBV5-1	NA	TRBJ1-2	TGCGCCAGCAGCTTGGGAGGCCTCGGCTACACCTTC	CASSLGGLGYTF
few	TRBV7-6	NA	TRBJ2-7	TGTGCCAGCAGCGAGACCGGGACAAGTACCTACGAGCAGTACTTC	CASSETGTSTYEQYF
few	TRBV10-2	NA	TRBJ1-5	TGCGCCAGCAGTGAGAATGCGATTCAGCCCCAGCATTTT	CASSENAIQPQHF
NA	TRBV27	NA	TRBJ2-7	TGTGCCAGCAGTTGGGGGGGCGGAGCGTCCTACGAGCAGTACTTC	CASSWGGGASYEQYF
NA	TRBV18	NA	TRBJ1-2	TGTGCCAGCTCACCTGAGGCCGGATCCTATGGCTACACCTTC	CASSPEAGSYGYTF
few	TRBV2	NA	TRBJ1-2	TGTGCCAGCAAATCGACAGCAACTAACTATGGCTACACCTTC	CASKSTATNYGYTF
few	TRBV7-2	TRBD1	TRBJ2-7	TGTGCCAGCAGCTTAGTAACAGGGGCTGGCTACTTC	CASSLVTGAGYF
NA	TRBV7-2	NA	TRBJ1-5	TGTGCCAGCAGCTCGCAGGGCAATCAGCCCCAGCATTTT	CASSSQGNQPQHF
few	TRBV7-2	NA	TRBJ2-7	TGTGCCAGCAGCTTCCCACTGGGCGGAGGGGACGAGCAGTACTTC	CASSFPLGGGDEQYF
NA	TRBV6-5	NA	TRBJ1-2	TGTGCCAGCAGTTACCAGGGGAACTATGGCTACACCTTC	CASSYQGNYGYTF
few	TRBV6-1	TRBD1	TRBJ2-1	TGTGCCAGCAGCCGGGACAGTTACAATGAGCAGTTCTTC	CASSRDSYNEQFF
NA	TRBV4-2	NA	TRBJ2-1	TGTGCCAGCAGCCAAGCGGGGGTCTCAGCGGTTTACAATGAGCAGTTCTTC	CASSQAGVSAVYNEQFF
NA	TRBV2	NA	TRBJ2-5	TGTGCCAGCAGTGAAGCGCGGCTGCATGAAGAGACCCAGTACTTC	CASSEARLHEETQYF
NA	TRBV4-3	NA	TRBJ1-2	TGCGCCAGCAGCCGGCAGGGCAGTGGCTACACCTTC	CASSRQGSGYTF
NA	TRBV6-6	NA	TRBJ1-5	TGTGCCAGCAAAACCTTACGGGGTAACAATCAGCCCCAGCATTTT	CASKTLRGNNQPQHF
NA	TRBV9	NA	TRBJ2-2	TGTGCCAGCAGCGGCTCACAGGGTCGAACCGGAGAGCTGTTTTTT	CASSGSQGRTGELFF
NA	TRBV4-1	NA	TRBJ2-5	TGCGCCAGCAGCCAAGCAGGGGCGAAGACCCAGTACTTC	CASSQAGAKTQYF
NA	TRBV7-6	NA	TRBJ1-6	TGTGCCAGCAGCTTATCTGGGGCAGTTAATTCACCCCTCCACTTT	CASSLSGAVNSPLHF
NA	TRBV2	TRBD2	TRBJ2-7	TGTGCCTCCAGTCCGGGACTAGCCGTTTACGAGCAGTACTTC	CASSPGLAVYEQYF
NA	TRBV7-2	NA	TRBJ1-1	TGTGCCAGCTTCCTCCAATTCGGACTTGCGAACACTGAAGCTTTCTTT	CASFLQFGLANTEAFF
NA	TRBV6-6	TRBD1	TRBJ1-1	TGTGCCAGCAGTAACCCTGAGACAGGGAAAAACACTGAAGCTTTCTTT	CASSNPETGKNTEAFF
NA	TRBV13	TRBD1	TRBJ2-5	TGTGCCAGCAGCTCAAAGACAGGGCGGGAGACCCAGTACTTC	CASSSKTGRETQYF
NA	TRBV12-2	NA	TRBJ1-2	TGTGCAAGTCGCCCGGACAGGGGGGACTATGGCTACACCTTC	CASRPDRGDYGYTF
NA	TRBV30	TRBD1	TRBJ1-2	TGTGCCTGGAGTGTAGCGGCAGGGGGAGGCTACACCTTC	CAWSVAAGGGYTF
NA	TRBV13	TRBD1	TRBJ1-1	TGTGCCAGCAGCTTGACGTGGCGGACAGGGTTCAGGGACACTGAAGCTTTCTTT	CASSLTWRTGFRDTEAFF
NA	TRBV15	TRBD2	TRBJ2-3	TGTGCCACCGCAGGTAATAGCGGGGCGTCTAGCACAGATACGCAGTATTTT	CATAGNSGASSTDTQYF
once	TRBV7-6	NA	TRBJ2-3	TGTGCCAGCAGCTTAGGACAGACGAGCACAGATACGCAGTATTTT	CASSLGQTSTDTQYF
NA	TRBV5-1	TRBD1	TRBJ2-7	TGCGCCAGCAGCTTGAACAGGGGGTACGAGCAGTACTTC	CASSLNRGYEQYF
NA	TRBV7-9	NA	TRBJ1-4	TGTGCCAGCAGCTTAGGTGGAGGGGCACTGTTTTTT	CASSLGGGALFF
NA	TRBV5-1	TRBD1	TRBJ1-4	TGCGCCAGCAGCTTGGGACAAGGAGACAGGGGAGGTGAAAAACTGTTTTTT	CASSLGQGDRGGEKLFF
NA	TRBV5-6	TRBD1	TRBJ1-2	TGTGCCAGCAGCTTGGTAACAGGGGTTTTCTATGGCTACACCTTC	CASSLVTGVFYGYTF
NA	TRBV7-9	TRBD2	TRBJ2-4	TGTGCCAGCAGCCCGATAGCGGGGGGACTCAAAAACATTCAGTACTTC	CASSPIAGGLKNIQYF
NA	TRBV5-1	TRBD1	TRBJ1-2	TGCGCCAGCAGCCGGGGGACAGGGGTGGACTATGGCTACACCTTC	CASSRGTGVDYGYTF
NA	TRBV10-2	NA	TRBJ1-4	TGCGCCAGCAGGGCAGGAGGTGAAAAACTGTTTTTT	CASRAGGEKLFF
NA	TRBV6-6	TRBD2	TRBJ2-1	TGTGCCAGCAGCGCCGGACTAGCGGCCTACAATGAGCAGTTCTTC	CASSAGLAAYNEQFF
NA	TRBV6-1	NA	TRBJ2-2	TGTGCCAGCAGTGAGACAGTAACGAACACCGGGGAGCTGTTTTTT	CASSETVTNTGELFF
few	TRBV5-4	NA	TRBJ1-4	TGTGCCAGCAGGGCCCCCGATGAAAAACTGTTTTTT	CASRAPDEKLFF
NA	TRBV7-2	NA	TRBJ2-6	TGTGCCAGCAGCTTAGTTGGGGCTTTTGGGGCCAACGTCCTGACTTTC	CASSLVGAFGANVLTF
NA	TRBV29-1	TRBD2	TRBJ2-7	TGCAGCGTTGAAAAGCGGGGGCCCTCATACGAGCAGTACTTC	CSVEKRGPSYEQYF
few	TRBV10-1	NA	TRBJ2-3	TGCGCCAGCAGTGACGGTAATACGCAGTATTTT	CASSDGNTQYF
few	TRBV9	TRBD1	TRBJ1-2	TGTGCTCAGACAGGACAGGGGTGGTATGGCTACACCTTC	CAQTGQGWYGYTF
NA	TRBV29-1	TRBD2	TRBJ2-3	TGCAGCGATGTTAGCGGGGTCGGAGATACGCAGTATTTT	CSDVSGVGDTQYF
NA	TRBV4-1	TRBD1	TRBJ2-2	TGCGCCAGCAGCCTGGGGACAGGGGGAACCGGGGAGCTGTTTTTT	CASSLGTGGTGELFF
NA	TRBV19	NA	TRBJ2-1	TGTGCCAGTAGTAGACTGGGGAGCTCCTACAATGAGCAGTTCTTC	CASSRLGSSYNEQFF
NA	TRBV11-3	NA	TRBJ2-3	TGTGCCAGCAGCTTGCCACTACAAGATACGCAGTATTTT	CASSLPLQDTQYF